The sequence of this T cell receptor (beta chain) was determined in a study of beta chain features in type 1 diabetes. Background on the study: Sorted cells from all samples, numbering about 100,000,000, were examined. Study-level results: Insertion counts at VDJ junctions were lower in type 1 diabetes patients, who also showed more deletions there.

With respect to this clone: Antigen: not known.

Every isolated RNA sample was fully reverse transcribed, so sequencing captured expressed TCRB transcripts. Data came from immunoSEQ multiplex PCR; TCRdb stores just in-frame clones and leaves some out. Among about 110,000 clones listed, under 40% were seen once. CDR1 is KGHSH, CDR2 LQKENI, per germline. The ends lost 3 bases at V and 6 bases at J; junction bases unmatched: 5. The CDR3 has 17 amino acids. The rearrangement uses TRBV18 and TRBJ2-2; 15 bases align to TRBD2. The sequenced sample was stem cell memory CD4+ T cells from blood. The clonotype originates from a woman younger than 30 in good health. CDR3 residues: CASSPGTSGRSAGELFF. In DNA, the CDR3 is TGTGCCAGCTCACCGGGGACTAGCGGGAGGTCCGCCGGGGAGCTGTTTTTT.